This T cell receptor beta chain was sequenced in a study of blood T cell repertoires in COVID-19. Study information: Italy, Spain and the United States were the sources of the convalescent and acute COVID-19 samples. In each case, the material was cDNA or gDNA derived from T cells, B-cell-depleted T cells, or PBMCs.

Per germline, CDR1 SQVTM and CDR2 ANQGSEA. The CDR3 sequence is 11 residues long. Trimming left V 0 bases short and J 3 bases short, with 3 bases between. The authors' processing: Amplified reference gene primers provided the basis for estimating nucleated cell counts. Clones were read by immunoSEQ multiplex PCR, and TCRdb kept only the in-frame ones, dropping some. D and trimming were read from the DNA, whereas the V and J calls and clone size are those reported in that table. The data contain fewer than 350,000 clones, approximately 90% of them singletons. The sample was peripheral blood. The receptor was isolated from a middle-aged man with acute or convalescent COVID-19. This chain uses TRBV29-1 with TRBJ2-7; D gene unclear. CDR3 nucleotides: TGCAGCGTTGAAGACCTCTACGAGCAGTACTTC. It is translated as CSVEDLYEQYF.